This T cell receptor beta chain came from a study of control samples from healthy donors and cancer patients. This clone was counted a few times. Sequencing used immunoSEQ multiplex PCR; TCRdb keeps in-frame clones, though not all of them. The sample lists 65,000 to 70,000 clones, 84% occurring once. CDR1 and CDR2 from the germline V gene are SGDLS and YYNGEE. The CDR3 runs to 15 residues. V lost 0 bases and J 0 bases, leaving 7 bases between the germline ends. Sequencing input: PBMCs. The chain uses TRBV9 and TRBJ1-3; D unresolved. This clonotype was obtained from a woman between 50 and 59 years old with lung cancer. The CDR3 coding sequence is TGTGCCAGCAGCGTAGGAGCGGTCTCTGGAAACACCATATATTTT. This encodes CASSVGAVSGNTIYF. Using reference TRBV9 and TRBJ1-3 for the parts outside the CDR3, the full variable domain is DSGVTQTPKHLITATGQRVTLRCSPRSGDLSVYWYQQSLDQGLQFLIQYYNGEERAKGNILERFSAQQFPDLHSELNLSSLELGDSALYFCASSVGAVSGNTIYFGEGSWLTVV.